Listed here are 31 T cell receptor beta chains from one sample, sequenced in a study of blood T cell repertoires in COVID-19. Generated by immunoSEQ multiplex PCR, the TCRdb table keeps only in-frame clones and is missing some. The sample shows nearly 90,000 clones, less than 95% of them seen only once. Sample: peripheral blood. Every receptor here comes from a man younger than 35 with COVID-19, enrolled during active disease.

The chain links TRBV7-2 to TRBJ1-5; a possible D gene is TRBD1 (6 bases). Trimming stripped 2 bases from V and 7 bases from J, with 9 bases between. The CDR3 length is 13 residues. The germline CDR1 and CDR2 sequences are SGHTA and FQGNSA. The CDR3 spells CASSLQGTQPQHF. DNA for the CDR3: TGTGCCAGCAGCTTACAGGGGACCCAGCCCCAGCATTTT.

CDR3 region: CASTGNRAYNEQFF. In nucleotides, the CDR3 is TGTGCCAGCACGGGGAACAGGGCGTACAATGAGCAGTTCTTC. This chain connects TRBV7-2 to TRBJ2-1, with D possibly being TRBD1 (6 bases). Germline V lookup: CDR1 SGHTA, CDR2 FQGNSA. The length of the CDR3 is 14 residues. The V end lost 7 bases, the J end lost 4 bases, and 14 bases lay between the germline ends.

The rearrangement uses TRBV6-1 and TRBJ2-2; 13 bases map to TRBD2. This CDR3 region has 17 residues. The junction had 5 bases not matched to a gene; V was cut back by 2 bases and J by 5 bases. CDR1 and CDR2 (germline): MNHNS, SASEGT. CDR3 protein: CASSERTSGRDTGELFF. The DNA of the CDR3 is TGTGCCAGCAGTGAAAGGACTAGCGGGAGAGATACCGGGGAGCTGTTTTTT.

The chain links TRBV12-3 or TRBV12-4 to TRBJ1-1; unclear D gene. This CDR3 has 12 amino acids. V was cut by 3 bases and J by 4 bases, with 6 bases left in between. The CDR3 spells CASSFSGTEAFF. The CDR3 nucleotides are TGTGCCAGCAGTTTTTCGGGCACTGAAGCTTTCTTT.

This chain links TRBV2 with TRBJ2-1; 11 bases map to TRBD2. CDR1 SNHLY and CDR2 FYNNEI come from the germline V gene. The CDR3 loop spans 14 amino acids. The V and J ends lost 5 bases and 10 bases, in that order; junction bases with no gene match: 7. As DNA, the CDR3 is TGTGCCAGCAGTCTACTAGCGGGAGAATGGGAGCAGTTCTTC. The encoded protein is CASSLLAGEWEQFF.

The chain combines TRBV6-4 with TRBJ2-1, with 8 bases matching TRBD2. Germline V CDR1 and CDR2: MRHNA, SNTAGT. Trimming removed 0 bases from V and 5 bases from J; junction bases left unmatched: 3. The CDR3 sequence is 15 residues long. CDR3 in amino acids: CASSDSAGGNNEQFF. The CDR3 region has the DNA TGTGCCAGCAGTGACTCCGCGGGAGGAAACAATGAGCAGTTCTTC.

This chain joins TRBV7-2 and TRBJ1-5, with a weak D call TRBD1 (6 bases). The ends were cut back, 3 bases at V and 6 bases at J, with 15 bases in the middle. Germline V gene lookup returns CDR1 SGHTA and CDR2 FQGNSA. The CDR3 covers 15 residues. The CDR3 region has the DNA TGTGCCAGCAGCTTTTACAGGGAAACTAGTCAGCCCCAGCATTTT. Its translation is CASSFYRETSQPQHF.

This chain links TRBV19 with TRBJ2-7; the match to TRBD1 covers 9 bases. Germline CDR1 reads LNHDA; CDR2 reads SQIVND (reference sequence). The CDR3 is made up of 13 amino acids. The V gene end was trimmed by 7 bases and the J gene end by 6 bases; junction bases not matched to a gene: 7. This chain's CDR3 is CASKGDRVREQYF. CDR3 nucleotides: TGTGCCAGTAAGGGGGACAGGGTTCGCGAGCAGTACTTC.

The rearrangement links TRBV5-8 to TRBJ2-7; 9 positions agree with TRBD2. The CDR3 extends over 16 amino acids. With V trimmed by 2 bases and J by 5 bases, 11 bases remained unmatched. Per the germline V gene, CDR1 is SGHTS and CDR2 is YDEGEE. CDR3 nucleotides: TGTGCCAGCAGCTTAAGTAAGGCTAGCGGGACTCACGAGCAGTACTTC. Translation: CASSLSKASGTHEQYF.

CDR3 sequence reads: CASSSRDREREQYF. The CDR3 coding sequence is TGTGCCAGCAGCTCGCGGGACAGGGAGAGGGAGCAGTACTTC. The chain employs TRBV13 and TRBJ2-7; 9 bases map to TRBD1. Germline values: CDR1 PRHDT, CDR2 FYEKMQ (reference sequence). With 4 bases clipped from V and 7 bases from J, the junction kept 8 bases outside the gene matches. This CDR3 is 14 amino acids long.

The V and J genes are TRBV6-2 or TRBV6-3 and TRBJ2-1, with TRBD1 matching 9 bases. Germline V lookup: CDR1 MNHEY, CDR2 SVGEGT. The CDR3 spans 16 residues. Trimming removed 1 base from V and 7 bases from J; junction bases left unmatched: 8. As DNA, the CDR3 is TGTGCCAGCAGTTACTTGACAGGGGGGTTTGGGAATGAGCAGTTCTTC. Protein: CASSYLTGGFGNEQFF.

The chain combines TRBV7-8 with TRBJ1-2, with 8 bases matching TRBD1. CDR1 and CDR2 (germline): SGHVS, FQNEAQ. CDR3 size: 13 residues. Unmatched junction bases numbered 4, after V lost 6 bases and J lost 4 bases. The DNA for the CDR3 is TGTGCCAGCAGTATGACAGGGGTCTATGGCTACACCTTC. Translated: CASSMTGVYGYTF.

For the CDR3, the DNA is TGTGCCAGCAGTTTACCCGGACTAGACGAGCAGTACTTC. As protein: CASSLPGLDEQYF. The V call is TRBV27, the J call TRBJ2-7; 7 nucleotides agree with TRBD2. CDR3 length equals 13 residues. Germline CDR1 MNHEY, CDR2 SMNVEV (reference sequence). V lost 2 bases and J lost 5; bases outside the gene matches: 3.

The J gene is TRBJ1-2, the V gene TRBV20-1; TRBD1 matches at 8 bases. This CDR3 contains 14 residues. The germline V gene has CDR1 DFQATT and CDR2 SNEGSKA (reference sequence). J was trimmed by 7 bases and V by 3 bases; bases with no gene match: 10. CDR3 bases: TGCAGTGCTAGTGTCCGCAGGGGGCAGGGTGGCTACACCTTC. Amino acids: CSASVRRGQGGYTF.

The chain has TRBV7-9 and TRBJ1-1; D not resolved. This CDR3 has 14 amino acids. Trimming stripped 4 bases from V and 1 base from J, with 10 bases between. CDR1 SEHNR and CDR2 FQNEAQ come from the germline V gene (reference sequence). The CDR3: CASSYSWANTEAFF. CDR3 nucleotide sequence: TGTGCCAGCAGCTACAGTTGGGCGAACACTGAAGCTTTCTTT.

The rearrangement joins TRBV7-9 to TRBJ2-2; D call uncertain. V was clipped by 5 bases and J by 5 bases, with 9 bases between them. The germline V gene encodes CDR1 SEHNR and CDR2 FQNEAQ (reference sequence). The CDR3 spans 13 residues. The CDR3 coding sequence is TGTGCCAGCAGCGACGACTCTACCGGGGAGCTGTTTTTT. Translated, it gives CASSDDSTGELFF.

The chain links TRBV4-1 to TRBJ1-5; D ambiguous. CDR3 length: 15 residues. V lost 0 bases, J lost 0 bases, and 6 bases lay in between. Germline V gene sequence: CDR1 MGHRA, CDR2 YSYEKL. The chain's CDR3 is CASSQDRYSNQPQHF. The CDR3 DNA reads as TGCGCCAGCAGCCAAGACAGGTATAGCAATCAGCCCCAGCATTTT.

V is TRBV27 and J is TRBJ1-1; TRBD1 is a possible D gene (5 bases). CDR3 size: 15 residues. Trimming left V 2 bases short and J 1 base short, with 11 bases between. Germline V CDR1 and CDR2: MNHEY, SMNVEV (reference sequence). The DNA of the CDR3 is TGTGCCAGCAGTTTAACCGGGGGGTGGAACACTGAAGCTTTCTTT. Its protein product is CASSLTGGWNTEAFF.

This clone has just a few counts. The chain has TRBV28 and TRBJ1-2; the D is unclear. This CDR3 has 13 amino acids. V was cut by 5 bases and J by 5 bases, with 12 bases left in between. Germline lookup yields CDR1 MDHEN and CDR2 SYDVKM. CDR3: CASSLGGHYGYTF. As DNA, the CDR3 is TGTGCCAGCAGTCTCGGCGGCCATTATGGCTACACCTTC.

The V call is TRBV24-1, the J call TRBJ1-2; D is ambiguous. The CDR3 has 16 residues. Germline loops: CDR1 KGHDR, CDR2 SFDVKD. The ends were cut back, 2 bases at V and 8 bases at J, with 20 bases in the middle. CDR3 loop: CATSDSTSGQWFGYTF. Written as DNA, the CDR3 is TGTGCCACCAGTGATTCGACGAGCGGCCAGTGGTTCGGCTACACCTTC.

The chain has TRBV5-8 and TRBJ2-7; D is unclear. Germline CDR1 and CDR2: SGHTS and YDEGEE. The CDR3 consists of 13 residues. The V end lost 1 base, the J end lost 4 bases, and 9 bases lay between the germline ends. CDR3 sequence reads: CASSLRRRYEQYF. Here the CDR3 DNA reads TGTGCCAGCAGCTTGCGTCGCCGGTACGAGCAGTACTTC.

The rearrangement joins TRBV27 to TRBJ1-1; D gene uncertain. The germline V and J ends were trimmed by 3 bases and 2 bases, with 7 bases remaining between them. This CDR3 region has 13 residues. Germline V gene lookup returns CDR1 MNHEY and CDR2 SMNVEV (reference sequence). As DNA, the CDR3 is TGTGCCAGCAGTTTGGACTACAACACTGAAGCTTTCTTT. Its translation is CASSLDYNTEAFF.

Here the CDR3 reads CASSVGSGRETQYF. In DNA, the CDR3 is TGTGCCAGCAGCGTAGGCTCCGGGAGGGAGACCCAGTACTTC. The chain combines TRBV9 with TRBJ2-5, with 7 bases lining up with TRBD2. Germline CDR1 is SGDLS and CDR2 is YYNGEE. This CDR3 is 14 amino acids long. J lost 5 bases, V lost 0 bases, and 4 bases had no gene match.

This clone appeared a few times. This chain uses TRBV19 with TRBJ2-1; 9 positions agree with TRBD2. The CDR3 consists of 15 residues. The ends lost 1 base at V and 8 bases at J; junction bases unmatched: 6. CDR1 is LNHDA and CDR2 is SQIVND in the germline V gene (reference sequence). The CDR3 spells CASSIAASGNYEQFF. The DNA for the CDR3 is TGTGCCAGTAGTATAGCTGCTAGCGGGAACTATGAGCAGTTCTTC.

The gene calls are TRBV4-1 and TRBJ2-1; maybe TRBD2 (6 bases). In germline, CDR1 is MGHRA, CDR2 YSYEKL. CDR3 length: 17 amino acids. V dropped 3 bases and J dropped 2 bases, with 17 bases sitting between them. The CDR3 DNA reads as TGCGCCAGCAGCCATTCTGGGGGAGGCGGGGCCTACAATGAGCAGTTCTTC. Translation gives CASSHSGGGGAYNEQFF.

This sequence joins TRBV7-2 and TRBJ2-7, with 8 bases matching TRBD2. This CDR3 comprises 15 residues. V shed 3 bases and J 3 bases; nucleotides not matched to a gene: 7. Germline CDR1 is SGHTA and CDR2 is FQGNSA. The CDR3 region has the DNA TGTGCCAGCAGCTTCGCAACTAGCGGCGTCTACGAGCAGTACTTC. Its translation: CASSFATSGVYEQYF.

The chain has TRBV24-1 and TRBJ2-1; 16 bases agree with TRBD2. Germline CDR1 KGHDR, CDR2 SFDVKD. Unmatched junction bases numbered 7, after V lost 3 bases and J lost 3 bases. The length of the CDR3 is 19 residues. CDR3 sequence: CATSDQGTSGRARYNEQFF. CDR3 DNA: TGTGCCACCAGTGATCAAGGGACTAGCGGGAGGGCTCGCTACAATGAGCAGTTCTTC.

Turning to this clone: Additional DNA sequences in this sample encode the identical CDR3. The rearrangement links TRBV19 to TRBJ2-5, with 8 bases lining up with TRBD2. Germline lookup yields CDR1 LNHDA and CDR2 SQIVND (reference sequence). The ends lost 7 bases at V and 1 base at J; junction bases unmatched: 5. This CDR3 spans 14 amino acids. CDR3 sequence: CASTRRGGQETQYF. For the CDR3, the DNA is TGTGCCAGTACCCGCCGGGGGGGCCAAGAGACCCAGTACTTC.

The rearrangement links TRBV7-5 to TRBJ2-1; the table's TRBD2 call for D was not verified on the DNA. TRBV7-5 is reported as a pseudogene. The CDR3 sequence is 19 residues long. In DNA form, the CDR3 reads TGTGCCAGAAGGCCATGGGGACTAGCGGGAGGGCCCTCCTACAATGAGCAGTTCTTC. Its translation: CARRPWGLAGGPSYNEQFF.

This chain uses TRBV7-2 with TRBJ2-5, with TRBD2 identical over 7 bases. V was pared by 2 bases and J by 5 bases, with 5 bases of the junction left unmatched. The CDR3 has 14 amino acids. Germline CDR1 SGHTA, CDR2 FQGNSA. The DNA of the CDR3 is TGTGCCAGCAGCTTATCCACGGGAGGTGAGACCCAGTACTTC. Translation gives CASSLSTGGETQYF.

The genes are TRBV27 and TRBJ2-3; a possible D gene is TRBD2 (5 bases). The CDR3 extends over 13 amino acids. CDR1 is MNHEY, CDR2 SMNVEV, per germline (reference sequence). Deletions cut 3 bases from V and 9 bases from J, with 13 bases between. The CDR3, as DNA: TGTGCCAGCAGTTTGCGGTTATGGGAGACGCAGTATTTT. Translation: CASSLRLWETQYF.